Shown below are 17 T cell receptor beta chains from a single sample sequenced in a study of cytomegalovirus exposure and HLA in healthy donors. The PCR contained 60 Vbeta and 13 Jbeta primers. Clones were sequenced by immunoSEQ multiplex PCR, and TCRdb holds only the in-frame ones, with some missing. Of some 80,000 clones in the sample, 62% are singletons; the top ten hold roughly 4.4%. The specimen sequenced was PBMCs. The receptors originated from a male donor in good health and CMV-seropositive.

This clone was recorded a few times. The chain links TRBV5-4 to TRBJ1-2; a weak D match, TRBD1 (6 bases). The germline V gene encodes CDR1 SGHNT and CDR2 YYREEE (reference sequence). The CDR3 is 15 amino acids. V lost 7 bases, J lost 2 bases, and 18 bases lay in between. CDR3 protein: CASSHPRQGNYGYTF. DNA for the CDR3: TGTGCCAGCTCTCACCCTCGGCAGGGGAACTATGGCTACACCTTC.

The genes are TRBV7-2 and TRBJ1-1; 8 bases line up with TRBD1. Germline CDR1 reads SGHTA; CDR2 reads FQGNSA. The trim removed 4 bases at V and 5 bases at J, leaving 12 bases unmatched. The CDR3 sequence is 16 residues long. The CDR3 nucleotides are TGTGCCAGCAGCTCATCGTTGGACAGGGTGGGGACTGAAGCTTTCTTT. Protein sequence: CASSSSLDRVGTEAFF.

The rearrangement links TRBV28 to TRBJ2-2; TRBD1 is a possible D gene (5 bases). Trimming removed 5 bases from V and 7 bases from J, with 14 bases in between. The CDR3 totals 14 residues. The germline V gene encodes CDR1 MDHEN and CDR2 SYDVKM. DNA for the CDR3: TGTGCCAGCAGTCCGGGCAGGGTTGGCGGGGAGCTGTTTTTT. This codes for CASSPGRVGGELFF.

The V gene is TRBV25-1, the J gene TRBJ1-6; 7 bases line up with TRBD1. V lost 4 bases, J lost 7 bases, and 7 bases stayed unmatched. This CDR3 comprises 15 residues. Germline-derived CDR1 and CDR2 are MGHDK and SYGVNS. CDR3 residues: CASSVWGQRNSPLHF. CDR3 in DNA: TGTGCCAGCAGTGTCTGGGGACAGAGAAATTCACCCCTCCACTTT.

The chain employs TRBV9 and TRBJ2-1; unclear D gene. V was cut by 0 bases and J by 7 bases, with 8 bases left in between. CDR1 is SGDLS and CDR2 is YYNGEE in the germline V gene. This CDR3 has 13 residues. The CDR3 DNA reads TGTGCCAGCAGCGTAGCTTGGGCGAATGAGCAGTTCTTC. Translating it yields CASSVAWANEQFF. Looking up the rest from reference TRBV9 and TRBJ2-1 gives the full variable domain: DSGVTQTPKHLITATGQRVTLRCSPRSGDLSVYWYQQSLDQGLQFLIQYYNGEERAKGNILERFSAQQFPDLHSELNLSSLELGDSALYFCASSVAWANEQFFGPGTRLTVL.

This clone has only a few counts. V and J are TRBV5-4 and TRBJ2-1; 9 nucleotides line up with TRBD1. CDR3 size: 16 residues. Trimming took 4 bases from V and 1 from J; bases not matched to a gene: 6. Per the germline V gene, CDR1 is SGHNT and CDR2 is YYREEE (reference sequence). DNA for the CDR3: TGTGCCAGCAGCCCACAGGGGGCTGGGTCCTACAATGAGCAGTTCTTC. This gives the protein CASSPQGAGSYNEQFF.

The chain joins TRBV7-2 to TRBJ2-3, with D perhaps TRBD2 (7 bases). Germline V gene sequence: CDR1 SGHTA, CDR2 FQGNSA. CDR3 length: 13 amino acids. CDR3 loop: CGGGRTVTDTQYF. The CDR3 DNA reads TGTGGGGGGGGACGGACAGTAACAGATACGCAGTATTTT. Complete variable domain (other parts from reference TRBV7-2 and TRBJ2-3): GAGVSQSPSNKVTEKGKDVELRCDPISGHTALYWYRQSLGQGLEFLIYFQGNSAPDKSGLPSDRFSAERTGGSVSTLTIQRTQQEDSAVYLCGGGRTVTDTQYFGPGTRLTVL.

The genes are TRBV5-6 and TRBJ2-2; TRBD1 is a possible D gene (6 bases). V lost 3 bases, J lost 3 bases, and 12 bases lay in between. The germline V gene encodes CDR1 SGHDT and CDR2 YYEEEE. This CDR3 contains 15 residues. CDR3 nucleotides: TGTGCCAGCAGCTCCCTAGGGGGAGACACCGGGGAGCTGTTTTTT. Translated, it gives CASSSLGGDTGELFF.

The gene calls are TRBV4-2 and TRBJ2-1; perhaps TRBD1 as D (6 bases). V lost 4 bases to trimming and J lost 0 bases, with 16 bases between them. Germline V lookup: CDR1 LGHNA, CDR2 YNFKEQ. This CDR3 is 17 amino acids long. CDR3 in amino acids: CASSPGKQGDSYNEQFF. The CDR3, as DNA: TGTGCCAGCAGCCCGGGGAAACAGGGCGACTCCTACAATGAGCAGTTCTTC.

This clone appeared once. This chain uses TRBV30 with TRBJ1-5; D perhaps matches TRBD1 (5 bases). V was shortened by 0 bases and J by 1 base, with 13 bases between the two germline ends. The CDR3 totals 16 residues. In germline, CDR1 is GTSNPN, CDR2 SVGIG (reference sequence). Written as DNA, the CDR3 is TGTGCCTGGAGTGTACGGGGGAGGGGAAGCAATCAGCCCCAGCATTTT. This translates into CAWSVRGRGSNQPQHF.

The chain employs TRBV27 and TRBJ1-1; TRBD1 aligns across 7 bases. The J segment lost 4 bases and the V segment lost 5 bases, leaving 7 bases of the junction unmatched. The CDR3 has 14 residues. Germline V CDR1 and CDR2: MNHEY, SMNVEV (reference sequence). CDR3 sequence (DNA): TGTGCCAGCAGTACCGTAAGGGGGCGCACTGAAGCTTTCTTT. Translated: CASSTVRGRTEAFF.

This clone was recorded a few times. The genes are TRBV29-1 and TRBJ2-7, with D possibly TRBD2 on 7 matching bases. V was shortened by 2 bases and J by 1 base, with 15 bases between the two germline ends. Germline CDR1 is SQVTM and CDR2 is ANQGSEA. The CDR3 extends over 15 amino acids. The CDR3 DNA sequence: TGCAGCGTTGAAAAGGGGAGGGGACAATCCTACGAGCAGTACTTC. It is translated as CSVEKGRGQSYEQYF.

V and J are TRBV4-1 and TRBJ2-5, with 8 positions matching TRBD2. Germline CDR1 is MGHRA and CDR2 is YSYEKL. This CDR3 comprises 15 residues. The trim removed 1 base at V and 2 bases at J, leaving 3 bases unmatched. The CDR3 nucleotides are TGCGCCAGCAGCCAAGTACTAGCGGTTCAAGAGACCCAGTACTTC. This gives the protein CASSQVLAVQETQYF.

The rearrangement links TRBV7-9 to TRBJ1-6; 7 bases are a match to TRBD1. V lost 8 bases, J lost 8 bases, and 12 bases stayed unmatched. The CDR3 has 15 amino acids. Germline V gene data show CDR1 as SEHNR and CDR2 as FQNEAQ (reference sequence). The CDR3 region has the DNA TGTGCCAGCCGAAGACAGGGCACTGATGATTCACCCCTCCACTTT. Encoded protein: CASRRQGTDDSPLHF.

The chain carries TRBV4-2 and TRBJ1-4, with D possibly TRBD1 on 5 matching bases. Germline V gene sequence: CDR1 LGHNA, CDR2 YNFKEQ. The CDR3 runs 16 residues. The V gene lost 2 bases and the J gene lost 4 bases, with 14 bases spanning the gap. CDR3 sequence reads: CASSQPETGGNEKLFF. The CDR3 DNA sequence: TGTGCCAGCAGCCAACCGGAAACAGGCGGTAATGAAAAACTGTTTTTT.

This clone was counted between two and nine times. This chain connects TRBV9 to TRBJ2-2, with 7 bases aligning to TRBD1. The CDR3 length is 13 residues. CDR1 and CDR2 from the germline V gene are SGDLS and YYNGEE. V lost 3 bases to trimming and J lost 6 bases; unmatched junction nucleotides: 2. The CDR3 region is CASSATGAGELFF. In DNA form, the CDR3 reads TGTGCCAGCAGCGCCACAGGGGCCGGGGAGCTGTTTTTT.

V usage is TRBV7-8 and J usage is TRBJ2-7; the D gene is possibly TRBD1 (6 bases). The germline CDR1 and CDR2 sequences are SGHVS and FQNEAQ. The CDR3 is made up of 14 amino acids. Trimming stripped 4 bases from V and 2 bases from J, with 12 bases between. As DNA, the CDR3 is TGTGCCAGCAGCTCTGGCGGACAGACCTACGAGCAGTACTTC. Translating it yields CASSSGGQTYEQYF. Together with reference TRBV7-8 and TRBJ2-7, the CDR3 gives the full variable domain: GAGVSQSPRYKVAKRGQDVALRCDPISGHVSLFWYQQALGQGPEFLTYFQNEAQLDKSGLPSDRFFAERPEGSVSTLKIQRTQQEDSAVYLCASSSGGQTYEQYFGPGTRLTVT.